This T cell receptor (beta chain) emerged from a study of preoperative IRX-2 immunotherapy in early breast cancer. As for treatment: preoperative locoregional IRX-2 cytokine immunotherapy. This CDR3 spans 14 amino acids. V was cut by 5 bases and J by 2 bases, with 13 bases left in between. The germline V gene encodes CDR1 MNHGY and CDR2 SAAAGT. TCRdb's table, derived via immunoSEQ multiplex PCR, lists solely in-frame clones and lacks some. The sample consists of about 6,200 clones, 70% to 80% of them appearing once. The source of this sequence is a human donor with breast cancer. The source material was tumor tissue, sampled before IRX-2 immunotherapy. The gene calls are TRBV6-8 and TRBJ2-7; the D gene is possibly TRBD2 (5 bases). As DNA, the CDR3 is TGTGCCAGCAGTGGAAGAGGGCAGACCTACGAGCAGTACTTC. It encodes CASSGRGQTYEQYF.